These 30 T cell receptor beta chains were sequenced from one sample in a study of blood T cell repertoires in COVID-19. The data were produced by immunoSEQ multiplex PCR, yet TCRdb's version contains in-frame clones alone and is incomplete. The sample yields 150,000 to 200,000 clones, around 82% seen once. The sequenced sample was peripheral blood. All receptors derive from a man between 60 and 75 years old with active or convalescent COVID-19.

The chain is built from TRBV9 and TRBJ2-5; tentative D call: TRBD2 (5 bases). Germline assignment: CDR1 SGDLS and CDR2 YYNGEE. Trimming left V 3 bases short and J 4 bases short, with 19 bases between. The CDR3 extends over 16 amino acids. The CDR3 DNA follows: TGTGCCAGCAGCGGGTCCCCTATTGGGAGCGGAGAGACCCAGTACTTC. Protein sequence: CASSGSPIGSGETQYF.

The chain combines TRBV20-1 with TRBJ2-7; 7 nucleotides match TRBD2. The germline gives CDR1 DFQATT, CDR2 SNEGSKA (reference sequence). J was trimmed by 5 bases and V by 3 bases; bases with no gene match: 7. This CDR3 is 13 amino acids long. The CDR3 sequence: CSASRWGGDEQYF. CDR3 coding DNA: TGCAGTGCTAGTCGGTGGGGGGGGGACGAGCAGTACTTC.

The genes are TRBV2 and TRBJ2-1; no clear D gene. Trimming removed 1 base at V and 0 bases at J, with 4 bases between. The CDR3 length is 14 residues. Germline CDR1 is SNHLY and CDR2 is FYNNEI. The CDR3 here is CASSEDNSYNEQFF. In DNA, the CDR3 is TGTGCCAGCAGTGAAGATAACTCCTACAATGAGCAGTTCTTC.

This clone was seen once. This chain joins TRBV2 and TRBJ2-5; D remains unclear. This CDR3 is built from 14 residues. V lost 3 bases and J 5 bases, leaving 13 bases between the germline ends. Germline loops: CDR1 SNHLY, CDR2 FYNNEI. The CDR3 here is CASSEMWAKETQYF. The CDR3 DNA follows: TGTGCCAGCAGTGAGATGTGGGCGAAGGAGACCCAGTACTTC. Filled out from reference TRBV2 and TRBJ2-5, the complete variable domain reads EPEVTQTPSHQVTQMGQEVILRCVPISNHLYFYWYRQILGQKVEFLVSFYNNEISEKSEIFDDQFSVERPDGSNFTLKIRSTKLEDSAMYFCASSEMWAKETQYFGPGTRLLVL.

This rearrangement joins TRBV6-1 to TRBJ2-1, with D maybe TRBD1 (6 bases). The CDR3 is 16 residues long. Trimming shortened V by 4 bases and J by 0 bases, and 13 bases separated the two germline ends. The germline gives CDR1 MNHNS, CDR2 SASEGT. In DNA, the CDR3 is TGTGCCAGCAGTGGACGACAGGTTAGCTCCTACAATGAGCAGTTCTTC. Its protein product is CASSGRQVSSYNEQFF.

This chain uses TRBV7-2 with TRBJ2-5; no clear D. The germline V and J ends were trimmed by 3 bases and 5 bases, with 10 bases remaining between them. The CDR3 is 13 amino acids. Germline V CDR1 and CDR2: SGHTA, FQGNSA. The CDR3 is CASSFGGLETQYF. CDR3 nucleotides: TGTGCCAGCAGCTTCGGCGGTTTGGAGACCCAGTACTTC.

This clone came up a few times. The genes are TRBV13 and TRBJ2-1, with 13 bases aligning to TRBD2. The CDR3 sequence is 16 residues long. Germline values: CDR1 PRHDT, CDR2 FYEKMQ (reference sequence). J was trimmed by 8 bases and V by 4 bases; bases with no gene match: 8. CDR3 DNA sequence: TGTGCCAGCAGCTCGCCGGGACTAGCGGGGACCCATGAGCAGTTCTTC. The encoded protein is CASSSPGLAGTHEQFF.

The chain couples TRBV14 to TRBJ1-1, with D unclear. Germline V gives CDR1 SGHDN, CDR2 FVKESK. Trimming cost V 0 bases and J 6 bases, with 11 bases left between them. This CDR3 region has 14 residues. The CDR3 spells CASSQESVYSEAFF. Written as DNA, the CDR3 is TGTGCCAGCAGCCAAGAGTCTGTGTATTCTGAAGCTTTCTTT. The full variable domain, rest sourced from reference TRBV14 and TRBJ1-1, is EAGVTQFPSHSVIEKGQTVTLRCDPISGHDNLYWYRRVMGKEIKFLLHFVKESKQDESGMPNNRFLAERTGGTYSTLKVQPAELEDSGVYFCASSQESVYSEAFFGQGTRLTVV.

The V and J genes are TRBV19 and TRBJ2-5; D is perhaps TRBD1 (5 bases). V was pared by 7 bases and J by 5 bases, with 20 bases between. This CDR3 region has 15 residues. Germline lookup yields CDR1 LNHDA and CDR2 SQIVND (reference sequence). The CDR3 DNA reads TGTGCCAGTATTTTGGGTCCGTGGGGCGAGGAGACCCAGTACTTC. This encodes CASILGPWGEETQYF.

As to this clone: At one of its ends the junction is not consistent with the germline gene, which may arise from a read error. The chain joins TRBV18 to TRBJ2-7; 8 bases fit TRBD1. This CDR3 contains 14 residues. The germline gives CDR1 KGHSH, CDR2 LQKENI. CDR3 nucleotide sequence: TGTGCCAGCACACCCCAGGACAGGGCCTACGAGCAGTACTTC. Translation: CASTPQDRAYEQYF.

The chain has TRBV2 and TRBJ2-5; 9 nucleotides line up with TRBD2. Germline trimming cut 7 bases from V and 5 bases from J; bases unmatched to any gene: 11. The germline CDR1 and CDR2 sequences are SNHLY and FYNNEI. This CDR3 is built from 15 residues. The CDR3 nucleotides read TGTGCCAGCAACAGGCGGGGGGGCCTGGGGGAGACCCAGTACTTC. This sequence encodes CASNRRGGLGETQYF.

The rearrangement joins TRBV18 to TRBJ2-3, with D perhaps matching TRBD1 (6 bases). The CDR3 consists of 15 residues. V lost 4 bases, J lost 2 bases, and 13 bases lay in between. Germline values: CDR1 KGHSH, CDR2 LQKENI. CDR3 DNA: TGTGCCAGCTCACAGGGGCAGGGGCACACAGATACGCAGTATTTT. Protein sequence: CASSQGQGHTDTQYF.

This rearrangement joins TRBV28 to TRBJ1-5; no clear D. V lost 7 bases to trimming and J lost 4 bases, with 20 bases between them. The germline gives CDR1 MDHEN, CDR2 SYDVKM. The CDR3 consists of 16 residues. The CDR3: CASTPIRGGGNQPQHF. The CDR3 DNA follows: TGTGCCAGCACCCCGATTCGAGGCGGTGGTAATCAGCCCCAGCATTTT.

As for this clone: At one end, the junction sequence differs from germline, possibly due to a read error. V gene TRBV7-7 combines with J gene TRBJ2-3; a weak D match, TRBD2 (6 bases). Germline-derived CDR1 and CDR2 are SSHAT and FNYEAQ (reference sequence). This CDR3 contains 14 residues. CDR3 nucleotides: TGTGCTAGCAGCTTAGACGGGACTCAAAATACGCAGTATTTT. Translated, it gives CASSLDGTQNTQYF.

V usage is TRBV15 and J usage is TRBJ2-7; TRBD1 might be the D (6 bases). V was shortened by 1 base and J by 1 base, with 8 bases between the two germline ends. There are 14 residues in the CDR3. The germline gives CDR1 LNHNV, CDR2 YYDKDF (reference sequence). CDR3 loop: CATSRGGGSYEQYF. CDR3 bases: TGTGCCACCAGCAGAGGAGGGGGATCCTACGAGCAGTACTTC.

The J gene is TRBJ1-2, the V gene TRBV3-1 (or the pseudogene TRBV3-2); the D gene is possibly TRBD1 (5 bases). Germline loops: CDR1 LGHDT, CDR2 YNNKEL (reference sequence). The CDR3 runs to 14 residues. The V end was cut by 1 base, the J end by 7 bases, with 13 bases between. Here the CDR3 reads CASSQAAGGGGYTF. The CDR3 bases are TGTGCCAGCAGCCAAGCGGCTGGGGGAGGTGGCTACACCTTC.

The chain recombines TRBV19 with TRBJ1-5, with a possible D match to TRBD1 (6 bases). The CDR3 contains 14 residues. With 10 bases removed from V and 0 bases from J, the gap between germline ends came to 13 bases. Germline lookup yields CDR1 LNHDA and CDR2 SQIVND (reference sequence). The CDR3 region is CATRTAPSNQPQHF. The CDR3 DNA reads as TGTGCCACCCGGACAGCCCCTAGCAATCAGCCCCAGCATTTT.

V and J are TRBV19 and TRBJ2-7; 12 nucleotides align to TRBD1. V lost 5 bases to trimming and J lost 7 bases; unmatched junction nucleotides: 3. The V gene's germline CDR1 is LNHDA and CDR2 SQIVND (reference sequence). The CDR3 is 13 residues long. CDR3 residues: CASSRDRGREQYF. The CDR3 DNA follows: TGTGCCAGTAGTCGGGACAGGGGGCGTGAGCAGTACTTC.

This clone was counted only a few times. CDR3 region: CASSQGQGYYEQYF. In nucleotides, the CDR3 is TGTGCCAGCAGCCAGGGACAGGGGTACTACGAGCAGTACTTC. The chain has TRBV27 and TRBJ2-7; 10 bases line up with TRBD1. Germline V gene data show CDR1 as MNHEY and CDR2 as SMNVEV (reference sequence). The CDR3 runs 14 residues. The trim removed 6 bases at V and 3 bases at J, leaving 5 bases unmatched.

CDR3 DNA sequence: TGCGCCAGCAGCCAAGAATCGGGGAGAACAGCCGACACTGAAGCTTTCTTT. It specifies CASSQESGRTADTEAFF. V usage is TRBV4-1 and J usage is TRBJ1-1; D is undetermined. The CDR3 extends over 17 amino acids. From germline, CDR1 is MGHRA and CDR2 YSYEKL. The V end was cut by 0 bases, the J end by 3 bases, with 17 bases between.

The chain combines TRBV28 with TRBJ2-6, with D possibly matching TRBD1 (5 bases). V lost 5 bases to trimming and J lost 2 bases, with 10 bases between them. This CDR3 contains 15 residues. Germline V gene data show CDR1 as MDHEN and CDR2 as SYDVKM. The CDR3 DNA reads TGTGCCAGCAGTCTTCAGGGTGCTGGGGCCAACGTCCTGACTTTC. Translation: CASSLQGAGANVLTF.

J is TRBJ2-7 and V is TRBV28, with 7 bases fitting TRBD1. V trimming: 8 bases; J trimming: 1 base; junction bases outside the gene matches: 5. CDR1 and CDR2 from the germline V gene are MDHEN and SYDVKM. This CDR3 region has 13 residues. The CDR3 protein is CASLPGQSYEQYF. In DNA, the CDR3 is TGTGCCAGCCTCCCGGGACAGTCCTACGAGCAGTACTTC.

The chain joins TRBV7-2 to TRBJ2-2; TRBD2 matches at 13 bases. The CDR3 totals 17 residues. Per the germline V gene, CDR1 is SGHTA and CDR2 is FQGNSA. With V trimmed by 5 bases and J by 4 bases, 7 bases remained unmatched. The CDR3: CASSRTSGRGRTGELFF. The CDR3 DNA reads as TGTGCCAGCAGCAGGACTAGCGGGAGAGGTCGCACCGGGGAGCTGTTTTTT. The full variable domain, with the rest looked up from reference TRBV7-2 and TRBJ2-2, is GAGVSQSPSNKVTEKGKDVELRCDPISGHTALYWYRQSLGQGLEFLIYFQGNSAPDKSGLPSDRFSAERTGGSVSTLTIQRTQQEDSAVYLCASSRTSGRGRTGELFFGEGSRLTVL.

The rearrangement links TRBV5-1 to TRBJ2-1, with 10 positions matching TRBD1. The V and J ends lost 4 bases and 13 bases, in that order; junction bases with no gene match: 8. The CDR3 is 13 residues long. Per the germline V gene, CDR1 is SGHRS and CDR2 is YFSETQ. CDR3 bases: TGCGCCAGCAGCCCCGAGACGACAGGGGGCCAGTTCTTC. Translation: CASSPETTGGQFF.

The rearrangement joins TRBV9 to TRBJ1-6; a possible D gene is TRBD1 (5 bases). V lost 0 bases to trimming and J lost 7 bases, with 8 bases between them. The germline V gene has CDR1 SGDLS and CDR2 YYNGEE. This CDR3 contains 14 residues. For the CDR3, the DNA is TGTGCCAGCAGCGTAGAACAGGCAAATTCACCCCTCCACTTT. This translates into CASSVEQANSPLHF.

The gene calls are TRBV9 and TRBJ2-1, with D unresolved. CDR3 length equals 11 residues. Germline CDR1 SGDLS, CDR2 YYNGEE. Trimming took 4 bases from V and 12 from J, leaving 11 bases between them. This chain's CDR3 is CASSPWHGQFF. CDR3 nucleotides: TGTGCCAGCAGCCCTTGGCATGGGCAGTTCTTC.

The V call is TRBV5-4, the J call TRBJ2-1; unclear D gene. This CDR3 contains 14 residues. CDR1 and CDR2 (germline): SGHNT, YYREEE (reference sequence). The germline V and J ends were trimmed by 0 bases and 10 bases, with 14 bases remaining between them. CDR3 protein: CASSLGLPGREQFF. The CDR3, as DNA: TGTGCCAGCAGCTTGGGTCTACCAGGCAGGGAGCAGTTCTTC.

The chain couples TRBV20-1 to TRBJ1-2, with D possibly TRBD1 on 5 matching bases. V was clipped by 3 bases and J by 1 base, with 9 bases between them. Germline-derived CDR1 and CDR2 are DFQATT and SNEGSKA (reference sequence). This CDR3 region has 13 residues. CDR3 DNA sequence: TGCAGTGCTAGTCAGGGATTTAACTATGGCTACACCTTC. Translation: CSASQGFNYGYTF.

At least ten counts were recorded for this clone. Different DNA sequences within this sample yield the same CDR3. V gene TRBV7-3 combines with J gene TRBJ2-5, with D possibly TRBD2 on 7 matching bases. Trimming left V 3 bases short and J 3 bases short, with 14 bases between. The germline V gene encodes CDR1 SGHTA and CDR2 FQGTGA. The CDR3 extends over 15 amino acids. Here the CDR3 reads CASSFGWGGKETQYF. The CDR3 nucleotides are TGTGCCAGCAGCTTCGGTTGGGGGGGCAAAGAGACCCAGTACTTC.

The rearrangement joins TRBV2 to TRBJ2-7; 7 bases fit TRBD1. The V gene's germline CDR1 is SNHLY and CDR2 FYNNEI. CDR3 size: 13 residues. Trimming took 6 bases from V and 5 from J; bases not matched to a gene: 7. For the CDR3, the DNA is TGTGCCAGCAGCGCACAGGGGATCCACGAGCAGTACTTC. Amino acid sequence: CASSAQGIHEQYF.